The entry that follows covers one T cell receptor (beta chain) sequence. Sequencing used immunoSEQ multiplex PCR; TCRdb keeps in-frame clones, though not all of them. The table includes tens of thousands of clones, 75% to 95% detected once. These data come from a study of T cell changes during pregnancy in multiple sclerosis. V dropped 4 bases and J dropped 1; count of bases not matched to a gene: 15. Looked up from germline, CDR1 is SEHNR and CDR2 is FQNEAQ (reference sequence). The CDR3 is 19 residues long. The chain joins TRBV7-9 to TRBJ2-3; 9 bases match TRBD1. The sequence derives from a female donor with multiple sclerosis, enrolled in a pregnancy study. This specimen consisted of CD4+ T cells from peripheral blood mononuclear cells, obtained in the third trimester of pregnancy. The CDR3 coding sequence is TGTGCCAGCAGCTCGGGACAGGGAGTAGGCCCAGGTGGCACAGATACGCAGTATTTT. Translating gives CASSSGQGVGPGGTDTQYF.